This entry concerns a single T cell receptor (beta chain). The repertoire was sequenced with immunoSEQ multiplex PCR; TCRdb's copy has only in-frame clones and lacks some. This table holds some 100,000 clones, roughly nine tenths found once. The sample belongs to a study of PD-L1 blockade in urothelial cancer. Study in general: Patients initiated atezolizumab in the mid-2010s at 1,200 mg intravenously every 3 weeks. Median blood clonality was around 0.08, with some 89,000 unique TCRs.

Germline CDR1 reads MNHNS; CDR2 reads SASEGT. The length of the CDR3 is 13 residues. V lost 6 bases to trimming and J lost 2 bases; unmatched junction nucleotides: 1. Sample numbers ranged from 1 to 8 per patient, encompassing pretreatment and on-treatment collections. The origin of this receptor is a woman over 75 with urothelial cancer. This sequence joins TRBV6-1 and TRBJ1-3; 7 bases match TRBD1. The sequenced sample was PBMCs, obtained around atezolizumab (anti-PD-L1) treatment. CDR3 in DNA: TGTGCCAGCAGGACAGGGACTGGAAACACCATATATTTT. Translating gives CASRTGTGNTIYF.